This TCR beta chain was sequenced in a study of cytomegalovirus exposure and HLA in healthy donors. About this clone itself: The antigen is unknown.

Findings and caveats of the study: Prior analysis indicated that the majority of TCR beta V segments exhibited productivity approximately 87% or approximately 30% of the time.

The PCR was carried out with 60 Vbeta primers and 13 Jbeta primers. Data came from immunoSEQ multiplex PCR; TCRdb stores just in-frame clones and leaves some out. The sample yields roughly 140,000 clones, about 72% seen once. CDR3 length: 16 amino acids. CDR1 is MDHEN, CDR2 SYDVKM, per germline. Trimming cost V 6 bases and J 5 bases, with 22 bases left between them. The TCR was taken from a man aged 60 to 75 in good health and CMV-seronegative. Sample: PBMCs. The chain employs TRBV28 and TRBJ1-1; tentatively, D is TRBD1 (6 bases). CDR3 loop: CASSSGGAHPITEAFF. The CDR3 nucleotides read TGTGCCAGCAGCTCTGGGGGGGCGCATCCTATTACTGAAGCTTTCTTT.